Given below is one TCR beta chain in context. What it recognizes is unknown. The data originate from a study of blood T cells in healthy people across ages. General study findings and limits: Donor CMV status, an unknown factor, possibly confounded changes in expanded clonotypes.

Samples each yielded at least 6 micrograms of total RNA. V was trimmed by 3 bases and J by 11 bases, leaving 11 bases between them. Germline values: CDR1 GTSNPN, CDR2 SVGIG (reference sequence). The CDR3 runs to 12 residues. Using a J-beta primer mix together with a sample-barcoded 5' primer, a second PCR was run for about 7 to 12 cycles. At least 2.5 million CDR3-containing paired-end reads were obtained per sample. TCRdb independently ran MiXCR on the 5' RACE reads; one entry per CDR3 protein. This table has 750,000 to 950,000 distinct CDR3 sequences, 50% to 65% appearing once. The specimen sequenced was blood. The receptor's source is an older man in good health. This chain connects TRBV30 to TRBJ1-6, with D possibly TRBD1 on 5 matching bases. The CDR3 region is CAWSPQGTPLHF. CDR3 coding DNA: TGTGCCTGGAGCCCCCAGGGTACACCCCTCCACTTT.